A selection of T cell receptor beta chains follows, all from one sample in a study of T cells in Graves' hyperthyroidism and ophthalmopathy. Via MiXCR, TCRdb re-called the multiplex PCR reads, giving one row per CDR3 protein. The table lists 350,000 to 400,000 distinct CDR3 sequences, 18% of them singletons. Source material: blood. Receptor source: a young man with Graves' ophthalmopathy. Both conserved end residues are part of each CDR3. The order of the fields is clone size, D gene, J gene, V gene, CDR3 protein, CDR3 DNA. D genes are given only for firm matches. Clone size is given for some rows only: seen once, a few or many times, or a class if the clone is expanded.

>many|NA|TRBJ1-1|TRBV18
CASSPNSGGTEAFF
TGTGCCAGCTCACCAAACAGCGGGGGCACTGAAGCTTTCTTT
>NA|NA|TRBJ1-3|TRBV5-5
CASSLLGGHSGNTIYF
TGTGCCAGCAGCTTGTTGGGGGGTCACTCTGGAAACACCATATATTTT
>many|NA|TRBJ1-2|TRBV19
CASSIAGPFYGYTF
TGTGCCAGTAGTATAGCAGGGCCGTTCTATGGCTACACCTTC
>few|NA|TRBJ1-2|TRBV9
CASSEGGAGGYTF
TGTGCCAGCAGCGAGGGGGGGGCAGGGGGCTACACCTTC
>NA|TRBD1|TRBJ2-6|TRBV9
CASSADRGTGANVLTF
TGTGCCAGCAGCGCCGACAGGGGGACTGGGGCCAACGTCCTGACTTTC
>NA|TRBD1|TRBJ2-7|TRBV18
CASSPRTGPQEEQYF
TGTGCCAGCTCACCGCGGACAGGGCCGCAGGAAGAGCAGTACTTC
>NA|NA|TRBJ2-7|TRBV14
CASSQARSYEQYF
TGTGCCAGCAGCCAGGCCAGGTCCTACGAGCAGTACTTC
>many|NA|TRBJ1-1|TRBV18
CASSPPLAGKVREAFF
TGTGCCAGCTCACCACCCTTGGCAGGGAAGGTGAGGGAAGCTTTCTTT
>many|TRBD1|TRBJ1-1|TRBV12-3/TRBV12-4
CASRMTGGDTEAFF
TGTGCCAGCAGGATGACAGGGGGGGACACTGAAGCTTTCTTT
>many|NA|TRBJ2-3|TRBV7-9
CASSWGTDTQYF
TGTGCCAGCAGCTGGGGTACAGATACGCAGTATTTT
>many|NA|TRBJ2-1|TRBV3-1
CASSLAFRTMDNEQFF
TGTGCCAGCAGCCTAGCCTTCCGGACTATGGACAATGAGCAGTTCTTC
>many|NA|TRBJ1-2|TRBV6-1
CASRAGYGYTF
TGTGCCAGCAGAGCAGGGTATGGCTACACCTTC
>NA|NA|TRBJ2-7|TRBV2
CASSPPTGPYEQYF
TGTGCCAGCAGTCCTCCGACGGGACCCTACGAGCAGTACTTC
>few|NA|TRBJ2-6|TRBV4-1
CASSQSRGNGANVLTF
TGCGCCAGCAGCCAATCTCGGGGGAACGGGGCCAACGTCCTGACTTTC
>many|TRBD2|TRBJ2-1|TRBV7-9
CASSLLAGGSYNEQFF
TGTGCCAGCAGCTTATTAGCGGGGGGGTCCTACAATGAGCAGTTCTTC
>NA|NA|TRBJ1-2|TRBV5-1
CASSLGTDLYVRNYGYTF
TGCGCCAGCAGCTTGGGGACGGACCTCTACGTTCGAAACTATGGCTACACCTTC
>many|NA|TRBJ2-7|TRBV20-1
CSARPSGVNYEQYF
TGCAGTGCTAGACCCTCCGGGGTCAACTACGAGCAGTACTTC
>few|TRBD1|TRBJ2-1|TRBV19
CASSRTGVQHNEQFF
TGTGCCAGTAGTAGAACAGGGGTACAACACAATGAGCAGTTCTTC
>few|TRBD2|TRBJ2-7|TRBV2
CASRKGLAGGGSYEQYF
TGTGCCAGCAGGAAGGGACTAGCGGGGGGAGGCTCCTACGAGCAGTACTTC
>NA|TRBD1|TRBJ2-7|TRBV5-8
CASSLAGQGGYEQYF
TGTGCCAGCAGCTTGGCGGGACAGGGAGGGTACGAGCAGTACTTC
>NA|TRBD1|TRBJ1-1|TRBV2
CASSDILRQGLYGAFF
TGTGCCAGCAGTGACATATTGCGACAGGGCCTTTATGGGGCTTTCTTT
>many|TRBD1|TRBJ1-5|TRBV3-1
CASSQDPAGGGISQPQHF
TGTGCCAGCAGCCAAGATCCGGCAGGGGGCGGAATTTCTCAGCCCCAGCATTTT
>many|TRBD1|TRBJ1-4|TRBV6-1
CASSRDRGRTNEKLFF
TGTGCCAGCAGCCGAGACAGGGGGAGAACTAATGAAAAACTGTTTTTT
>NA|NA|TRBJ2-7|TRBV6-5
CASSYESGTLPGEQYF
TGTGCCAGCAGTTACGAAAGTGGGACCCTCCCCGGCGAGCAGTACTTC
>many|NA|TRBJ1-1|TRBV29-1
CSVDGGALGEAFF
TGCAGCGTTGATGGAGGGGCGCTGGGAGAAGCTTTCTTT
>NA|NA|TRBJ1-2|TRBV5-1
CASSPVRDPHYGYTF
TGCGCCAGCAGCCCGGTCCGGGACCCCCACTATGGCTACACCTTC
>NA|NA|TRBJ1-2|TRBV5-6
CVSSGGQNYGYTF
TGTGTCAGCAGCGGAGGACAAAACTATGGCTACACCTTC
>many|NA|TRBJ1-1|TRBV11-2
CASSLGGMGEWTEAFF
TGTGCCAGCAGCTTAGGTGGTATGGGAGAATGGACTGAAGCTTTCTTT
>many|NA|TRBJ1-4|TRBV6-1
CASRNKEKLFF
TGTGCCAGCAGAAACAAGGAAAAACTGTTTTTT